The clone carrying this T cell receptor (beta chain) was recorded at least ten times. Original data processing: Building a distant-metastasis classifier for papillary thyroid cancer drew on CDR3 differences across clinicopathological groups. TCRdb re-processed the PCR reads through MiXCR. For this entry, the V and J calls and clone size follow TCRdb and not the study's own pipeline. The profile shows more than 35,000 clones, about 14% of them singletons. The sample originates from a study of metastatic and nonmetastatic thyroid tumors. For the study at large: Repertoire data that came from the blood and tumor or nodule tissue of malignant and benign thyroid patients were compared.

No treatment of any kind had been given to any patient before thyroid surgery. Sequencing was done on a sample of blood. The TCR comes from a female donor with papillary thyroid cancer or a benign thyroid nodule (not recorded which). Some clones in this sample may be carry-over from other donors' samples.

The CDR3 region has the DNA TGTGCCAGCAACCCGACAGAAGACACTGAAGCTTTCTTT. Translating gives CASNPTEDTEAFF. V gene TRBV7-9 combines with J gene TRBJ1-1; TRBD1 is a possible D gene (5 bases). The germline gives CDR1 SEHNR, CDR2 FQNEAQ (reference sequence). Trimming cost V 7 bases and J 3 bases, with 12 bases left between them. There are 13 residues in the CDR3.